This TCR beta chain appears in the sequencing data of a study of T-cell memory formation after mild COVID-19. Overall study: TCR clusters largely stayed donor specific.

The ends were cut back, 0 bases at V and 3 bases at J, with 12 bases in the middle. This CDR3 has 15 amino acids. Germline loops: CDR1 LGHNA, CDR2 YSLEER. Concerning this clonotype: Its antigen remains unknown.

Each CDR3 protein gets one entry after TCRdb re-called the 5' RACE reads with MiXCR. Of about 130,000 distinct CDR3 sequences detected, about 23% appear once; the ten largest clones hold approximately 25%. Regarding the study as a whole: A second wave expanding day 15 to 37 was CD4+-biased; contracting clones were balanced.

The chain has TRBV4-3 and TRBJ2-7, with D maybe TRBD2 (6 bases). This TCR derives from an adult woman who had mild COVID-19 (a few samples of this study predate the infection). Cell type and time point are not known. What was sequenced was PBMCs or a T cell subset sorted from them (not recorded which). The CDR3 is CASSQDLGSLYEQYF. The CDR3 nucleotides are TGCGCCAGCAGCCAAGATCTCGGGAGCCTCTACGAGCAGTACTTC.